The clone carrying this TCR beta chain was detected only a few times. These data belong to a study of cytomegalovirus exposure and HLA in healthy donors. Germline V lookup: CDR1 MNHNS, CDR2 SASEGT. CDR3 length: 13 residues. V dropped 2 bases and J dropped 5 bases, with 7 bases sitting between them. The PCR used 60 Vbeta and 13 Jbeta primers. Sequenced by immunoSEQ multiplex PCR; TCRdb stores in-frame clones only, minus some. This table has 99,000 or so clones, around 85% appearing once. Sequenced material: PBMCs. The chain is built from TRBV6-1 and TRBJ1-5; D unclear. This TCR was recovered from a man aged 30-40 years in good health and CMV-seropositive. Written as DNA, the CDR3 is TGTGCCAGCAGTGAAACCAGTGATCAGCCCCAGCATTTT. As protein: CASSETSDQPQHF.